The TCR beta chain described here comes from a study of blood T cell repertoires in COVID-19. At the level of the study: Sites in the United States, Italy and Spain provided acute and convalescent COVID-19 samples.

From germline, CDR1 is MNHEY and CDR2 SVGAGI. The length of the CDR3 is 11 residues. The V gene lost 7 bases and the J gene lost 5 bases, with 5 bases spanning the gap. Sequencing used immunoSEQ multiplex PCR; TCRdb keeps in-frame clones, though not all of them. The data show roughly 150,000 clones, 65% to 90% seen once. V is TRBV6-5 and J is TRBJ2-2; unclear D gene. The sequencing sample was made of peripheral blood. This receptor was obtained from a woman between 45 and 65 years old with acute or convalescent COVID-19. Here the CDR3 DNA reads TGTGCCAGCACACAAACCGGGGAGCTGTTTTTT. Its protein product is CASTQTGELFF.